Listed below are T cell receptor beta chains from one sample, sequenced in a study of blood T cells in healthy people across ages. MiXCR, applied by TCRdb to the 5' RACE reads, yields one record per CDR3 protein. Here the sample spans about 780,000 distinct CDR3 sequences, about half being singletons. The source material was blood. The receptor source for this set is a man older than 75 in good health. The CDR3 runs from the conserved cysteine through the conserved F or W. Some rows have no size entry. The others give once, few or many, or a class for an expanded clone.

j_call	clone_size	v_call	cdr3_aa
TRBJ1-2	-	TRBV27	CASSSVQGYYGYTF
TRBJ2-7	-	TRBV27	CASSLFTGAYEQYF
TRBJ2-7	few	TRBV13	CASSNHRGGKNEQYF
TRBJ2-2	once	TRBV6-2/TRBV6-3	CASSSGQGGSGELFF
TRBJ2-7	-	TRBV3-1	CASSHGQDNSYEQYF
TRBJ2-5	few	TRBV4-2	CASSQGGTQETQYF
TRBJ2-7	-	TRBV2	CASSLAVRGPYEQYF
TRBJ1-1	-	TRBV20-1	CSATSGGRGNTEAFF
TRBJ2-7	-	TRBV6-1	CASSGQGWVEQYF
TRBJ1-5	few	TRBV20-1	CSARIRPDGGTYNQPQHF
TRBJ2-1	-	TRBV24-1	CATSDGRTGGAASGSYNEQFF
TRBJ1-1	few	TRBV7-3	CASSLITNTEAFF
TRBJ1-1	few	TRBV4-1	CASSQWDRGTEAFF
TRBJ2-1	few	TRBV27	CASSPVAGAQHNEQFF
TRBJ2-5	-	TRBV28	CVSSSLSTGQGSEETQYF
TRBJ2-3	-	TRBV20-1	CSASWVAGGSDTQYF
TRBJ1-4	-	TRBV28	CASSFLPTDLKGEKLFF
TRBJ2-1	-	TRBV2	CASRGDSHNEQFF
TRBJ1-5	-	TRBV27	CASSPRQGISNQPQHF
-	-	TRBV6-1	CASSEDWGRQETQYF
TRBJ2-7	few	TRBV28	CASSFGEAFYEQYF
TRBJ2-3	few	TRBV20-1	CSARVRPDTQYF
TRBJ2-5	-	TRBV3-1	CASSPGVLGQETQYF
TRBJ2-3	-	TRBV7-8	CASSRWTSGSADTQYF
TRBJ1-2	-	TRBV9	CASSPTGQGGYTF
TRBJ2-3	-	TRBV12-3/TRBV12-4	CASTERAGGDTQYF
TRBJ2-5	-	TRBV12-3/TRBV12-4	CASSTGTGTTQYF
TRBJ2-7	many	TRBV7-2	CASTDPGTNENNEQYF
TRBJ2-7	few	TRBV11-1	CASSLGGQGMVQYF
TRBJ2-3	-	TRBV12-3/TRBV12-4	CASSFGLSGLAGDTQYF
TRBJ2-6	-	TRBV4-1	CASIQTTGAPGTNVLTF
TRBJ2-5	-	TRBV6-1	CASSEGAGHWVRETQYF
TRBJ2-4	-	TRBV20-1	CSARKENIQYF
TRBJ2-1	many	TRBV6-2/TRBV6-3	CASSYFHGRGDEQFF
TRBJ2-7	few	TRBV29-1	CSVGGLAGGGEQYF
TRBJ2-1	-	TRBV19	CASSITSPNEQFF
-	once	TRBV28	CASTPTQGVTYEQYF
TRBJ1-5	few	TRBV12-3/TRBV12-4	CASSIIGPQHF
TRBJ2-7	-	TRBV5-1	CASSEGQGRSYEQYF
TRBJ2-2	-	TRBV2	CASSVDGNTGELFF
TRBJ2-1	-	TRBV24-1	CATSDPGQGAYNEQFF
TRBJ2-3	many	TRBV5-4	CASSATGRQVDTQYF
TRBJ2-1	-	TRBV7-2	CASSLGGSRDNEQFF
-	-	TRBV29-1	CSVDSGGGIQYF
TRBJ2-2	-	TRBV7-2	CASSRATSRMTGELFF
TRBJ2-7	many	TRBV5-1	CASSGSGTGASEQYF
TRBJ2-1	-	TRBV6-4	CASSNQLLASGADNEQFF
TRBJ2-1	-	TRBV11-3	CASSLDLTGGYYNEQFF
TRBJ2-7	-	TRBV29-1	CSITLGLSYEQYF
-	-	TRBV29-1	CSVPGQGGNEQYF
TRBJ1-5	-	TRBV7-9	CASSDSLSNQPQHF
TRBJ2-5	-	TRBV9	CASSVALEGRGQETQYF
TRBJ1-4	-	TRBV28	CASSSGRVGEKLFF
-	-	TRBV5-1	CASSLLGQQAYNEQYF
TRBJ2-1	-	TRBV5-1	CASGTTGTEQFF
TRBJ2-3	-	TRBV20-1	CSASGGLTDTQYF
TRBJ2-7	few	TRBV7-2	CASRGLAGGDEQYF
TRBJ2-1	-	TRBV4-2	CASSQDAGSLYNEQFF